Reported below is one T cell receptor beta chain. In the authors' methods: The authors estimated nucleated cell counts from reference gene primer amplification. The table came from immunoSEQ multiplex PCR; TCRdb's copy has only in-frame clones and leaves some out. V, J and clone size were drawn from that table, and D and trimming were deduced from the DNA. The sample lists approximately 140,000 clones; 65% to 90% were seen once. The ends were cut back, 1 base at V and 2 bases at J, with 13 bases in the middle. The CDR3 consists of 16 residues. CDR1 and CDR2 from the germline V gene are SGHVS and FQNEAQ. The data are from a study of blood T cell repertoires in COVID-19. Study-wide background: T cells, B-cell-depleted T cells, or PBMCs supplied cDNA or gDNA.

Participants were aged about 18 to 100 years, lived in under 30 US areas, and enrolled virtually. Sequencing was carried out using PBMCs or T cells enriched from blood (not recorded which). This clonotype originated in a woman aged 50 to 60 who had recovered from COVID-19. The V gene is TRBV7-8, the J gene TRBJ2-3; perhaps TRBD1 as D (6 bases). The CDR3 nucleotides are TGTGCCAGCAGCTTAGGGAACAGGGTAAACACAGATACGCAGTATTTT. It is translated as CASSLGNRVNTDTQYF.